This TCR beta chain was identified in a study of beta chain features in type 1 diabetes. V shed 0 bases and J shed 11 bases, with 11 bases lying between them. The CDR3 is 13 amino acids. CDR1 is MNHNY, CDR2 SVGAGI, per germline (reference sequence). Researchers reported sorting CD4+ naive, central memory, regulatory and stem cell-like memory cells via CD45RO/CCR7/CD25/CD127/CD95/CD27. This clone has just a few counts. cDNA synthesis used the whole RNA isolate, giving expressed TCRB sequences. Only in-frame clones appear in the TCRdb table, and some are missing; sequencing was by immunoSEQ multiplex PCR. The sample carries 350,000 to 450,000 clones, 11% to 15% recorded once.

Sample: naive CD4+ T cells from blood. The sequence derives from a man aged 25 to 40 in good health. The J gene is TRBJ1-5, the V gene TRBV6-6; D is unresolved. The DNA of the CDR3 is TGTGCCAGCAGTTACTCGAACGTTAAGACCCAGCATTTT. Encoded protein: CASSYSNVKTQHF.